The clone carrying this TCR beta chain was recorded at least ten times. Its specificity is not known. This CDR3 comprises 13 residues. Trimming at V came to 4 bases and at J to 10 bases, leaving 6 bases not matched to a gene. Germline V gene data show CDR1 as SGHTA and CDR2 as FQGNSA. As for time point: technical triplicate 2. For the sorted libraries, fewer than 1.3 million CD4+ or CD8+ T cells were used. From 15-18 subjects, over 160 million TCR-beta sequences were obtained in each sequencing run. TCRdb re-derived calls from the 5' RACE reads in MiXCR, one entry per CDR3 protein. There are about 31,000 distinct CDR3 sequences in the sample; 13% occur only once, and approximately 5% lies in the top ten. The data stem from a study of neurological immune-mediated disorders. Points from the study as a whole: Because no CDR3 amino acid sequences were shared across subjects by expanded clones, private repertoires were suggested in all groups.

This clonotype originated in a female donor with HTLV-1-associated myelopathy (HAM/TSP). Sequenced: CD4+ T cells from blood. The chain joins TRBV7-2 to TRBJ2-2, with 7 bases matching TRBD2. The CDR3 reads CASSSRLAEELFF. Here the CDR3 DNA reads TGTGCCAGCAGCTCGAGACTAGCCGAGGAGCTGTTTTTT.